This TCR beta chain appears in the sequencing data of a study of glioma-infiltrating T cells after dendritic cell vaccination. Study overall: The vaccine used monocyte-derived dendritic cells pulsed overnight with autologous tumor lysate. Broader study findings: Higher pretreatment TIL content predicted longer progression-free time and survival.

Indicated time point: after dendritic cell vaccination, including at tumor progression/relapse. The germline V gene has CDR1 MDHEN and CDR2 SYDVKM. CDR3 size: 15 residues. V was trimmed by 1 base and J by 6 bases, leaving 12 bases between them. Only in-frame clones appear in the TCRdb table, and some are missing; sequencing was by immunoSEQ multiplex PCR. This table has tens of thousands of clones, roughly 80% appearing once. This clone came up a few times. Its antigen is not identified. This chain links TRBV28 with TRBJ1-4; tentative D call: TRBD1 (5 bases). The sequence was obtained from a human donor with glioblastoma. The sample here was blood, taken after dendritic cell vaccination. The CDR3 loop reads CASSLFAGLYEKLFF. CDR3 coding DNA: TGTGCCAGCAGTTTATTTGCAGGGTTATATGAAAAACTGTTTTTT.